These 4 T cell receptor beta chains were sequenced from one sample in a study of blood T cell repertoires in COVID-19. Generated by immunoSEQ multiplex PCR, the TCRdb table keeps only in-frame clones and is missing some. The table shows 200,000 to 250,000 clones, with about 83% occurring only once. What was sequenced was peripheral blood. These receptors were obtained from a man aged 45 to 65 with active or convalescent COVID-19.

CDR3 residues: CASSYRGMSSYNEQFF. CDR3 DNA sequence: TGTGCCAGCAGTTATAGGGGGATGAGCTCCTACAATGAGCAGTTCTTC. This chain connects TRBV6-2 or TRBV6-3 to TRBJ2-1; D possibly corresponds to TRBD1 (6 bases). V was pared by 3 bases and J by 0 bases, with 12 bases between. This CDR3 spans 16 amino acids. Germline lookup yields CDR1 MNHEY and CDR2 SVGEGT.

V and J are TRBV6-6 and TRBJ2-6, with D possibly TRBD2 on 6 matching bases. In germline, CDR1 is MNHNY, CDR2 SVGAGI (reference sequence). V gave up 0 bases and J gave up 1 base, with 7 bases separating them. The CDR3 is 16 residues long. The CDR3, as DNA: TGTGCCAGCAGTTACTCGGGGGGTTCTGGGGCCAACGTCCTGACTTTC. It encodes CASSYSGGSGANVLTF.

This rearrangement joins TRBV7-9 to TRBJ1-4; no clear D gene. CDR3 length: 14 amino acids. Germline CDR1 SEHNR, CDR2 FQNEAQ (reference sequence). V was pared by 1 base and J by 4 bases, with 7 bases between. The CDR3 DNA sequence: TGTGCCAGCAGCTTAGGACTCGATAATGAAAAACTGTTTTTT. Translation gives CASSLGLDNEKLFF.

CDR3 bases: TGTGCCAGCAGTTCAACAACTTACCGGGACAGGGTGCGTGCCTACGAGCAGTACTTC. It is translated as CASSSTTYRDRVRAYEQYF. The V gene is TRBV28, the J gene TRBJ2-7; 9 nucleotides match TRBD1. Germline V gives CDR1 MDHEN, CDR2 SYDVKM. The CDR3 is 19 amino acids. J gave up 2 bases and V 4 bases, and 18 bases lay outside the gene matches. Supplemented by reference TRBV28 and TRBJ2-7, the full variable domain reads DVKVTQSSRYLVKRTGEKVFLECVQDMDHENMFWYRQDPGLGLRLIYFSYDVKMKEKGDIPEGYSVSREKKERFSLILESASTNQTSMYLCASSSTTYRDRVRAYEQYFGPGTRLTVT.